This TCR beta chain was retrieved from a study of graft-versus-host responses after intestinal transplantation. Study results and limitations: An association linked early post-transplant HvG declines with peak circulating GvH clone levels.

Sequencing was performed with immunoSEQ multiplex PCR; in TCRdb, only in-frame clones are kept and a portion is missing. The top ten hold approximately 0.18% of the sample, which has 100,000 or so clones, about nine tenths seen once. There are 18 residues in the CDR3. CDR1 and CDR2 (germline): MGHRA, YSYEKL. The V and J ends lost 2 bases and 1 base, in that order; junction bases with no gene match: 6. Remarks on this clone: What it binds is unknown.

The TCR was taken from a human donor who was the organ donor for an intestinal transplant. The sequencing used unstimulated CD4+ T cells sorted from spleen or lymph node cells, collected before transplant. V gene TRBV4-1 combines with J gene TRBJ2-1, with 12 positions matching TRBD2. CDR3: CASSQNILAGGSYNEQFF. Written as DNA, the CDR3 is TGCGCCAGCAGCCAAAACATCCTAGCGGGGGGGTCCTACAATGAGCAGTTCTTC.